These 2 T cell receptor beta chains originate from one sample sequenced in a study of blood T cell repertoires in COVID-19. Profiling relied on immunoSEQ multiplex PCR, and the TCRdb table lists in-frame clones only, not all of them. Among around 69,000 clones listed, 75% to 85% were seen once. Sequencing input: peripheral blood. The receptors shown here come from a woman between 65 and 79 years old with acute or convalescent COVID-19.

This clone was recorded only once. The chain couples TRBV10-3 to TRBJ1-1; 9 bases map to TRBD1. V lost 0 bases to trimming and J lost 4 bases; unmatched junction nucleotides: 6. The CDR3 is 16 amino acids. Germline CDR1 and CDR2: ENHRY and SYGVKD. This chain's CDR3 is CAISESLGQGGTEAFF. CDR3 sequence (DNA): TGTGCCATCAGTGAGTCTTTGGGACAGGGTGGCACTGAAGCTTTCTTT.

The gene calls are TRBV5-1 and TRBJ2-3; 13 bases line up with TRBD2. Germline trimming cut 2 bases from V and 4 bases from J; bases unmatched to any gene: 4. The CDR3 covers 16 residues. Germline V CDR1 and CDR2: SGHRS, YFSETQ. This CDR3 reads CASSLGTSGNSDTQYF. The DNA of the CDR3 is TGCGCCAGCAGCTTAGGGACTAGCGGGAATTCAGATACGCAGTATTTT.